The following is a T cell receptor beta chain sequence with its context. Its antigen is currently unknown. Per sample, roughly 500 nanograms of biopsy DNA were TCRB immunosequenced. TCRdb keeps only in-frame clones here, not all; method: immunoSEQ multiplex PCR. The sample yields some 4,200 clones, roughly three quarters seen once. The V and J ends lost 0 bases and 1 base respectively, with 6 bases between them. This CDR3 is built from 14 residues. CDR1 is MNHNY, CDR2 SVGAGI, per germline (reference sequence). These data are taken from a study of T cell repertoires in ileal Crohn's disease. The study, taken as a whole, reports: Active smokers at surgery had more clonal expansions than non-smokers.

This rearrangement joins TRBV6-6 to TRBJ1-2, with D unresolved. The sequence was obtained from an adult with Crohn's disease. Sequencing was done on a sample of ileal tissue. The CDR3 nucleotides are TGTGCCAGCAGTTACTCGTCTATTAACTATGGCTACACCTTC. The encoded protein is CASSYSSINYGYTF.